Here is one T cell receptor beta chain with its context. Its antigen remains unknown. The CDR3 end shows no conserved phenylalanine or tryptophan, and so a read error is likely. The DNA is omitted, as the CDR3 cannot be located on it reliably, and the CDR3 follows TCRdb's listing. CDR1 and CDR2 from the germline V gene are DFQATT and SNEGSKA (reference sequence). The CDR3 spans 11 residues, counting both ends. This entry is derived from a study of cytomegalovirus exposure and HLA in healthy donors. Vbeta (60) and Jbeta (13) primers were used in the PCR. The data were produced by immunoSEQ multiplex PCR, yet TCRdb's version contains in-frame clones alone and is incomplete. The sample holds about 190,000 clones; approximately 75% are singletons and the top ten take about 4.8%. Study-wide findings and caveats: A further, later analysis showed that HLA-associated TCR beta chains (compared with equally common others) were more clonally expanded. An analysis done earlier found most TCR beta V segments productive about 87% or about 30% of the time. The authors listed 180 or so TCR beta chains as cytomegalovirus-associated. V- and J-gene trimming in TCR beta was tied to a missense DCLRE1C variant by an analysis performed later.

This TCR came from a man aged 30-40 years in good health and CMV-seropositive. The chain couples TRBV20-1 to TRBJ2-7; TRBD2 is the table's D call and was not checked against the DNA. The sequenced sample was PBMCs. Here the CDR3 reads CSPSEASGRRI.